These T cell receptor beta chains were read from a single sample in a study of shared clonotypes between healthy human individuals. Data came from immunoSEQ multiplex PCR; TCRdb stores just in-frame clones and leaves some out. The table includes millions of clones, around 93% detected once. The sequenced material came from naive CD8+ T cells from PBMCs. The receptors were sampled from a man between 18 and 35 years old in good health. Some clones in this sample may be carry-over from other donors' samples. Each CDR3 is given with its conserved first and last residue. D genes are given only for firm matches. Size is stated for part of the rows, as once, few or many counts, or as a class when the clone is expanded.

clone_size	d_call	j_call	v_call	cdr3_nt	cdr3_aa
-	TRBD1	TRBJ1-2	TRBV5-1	TGCGCCAGCAGCTTGGCCGGAGGGGGCGACGGCTACACCTTC	CASSLAGGGDGYTF
-	-	TRBJ2-3	TRBV4-3	TGCGCCAGCAGCCCTCGGGGAACAGATACGCAGTATTTT	CASSPRGTDTQYF
once	-	TRBJ2-1	TRBV10-3	TGTGCCATCAGGGTGTGGGAGAGCTCCTACAATGAGCAGTTCTTC	CAIRVWESSYNEQFF
once	-	TRBJ2-5	TRBV5-1	TGCGCCAGCAGCAGCGGGCGGGAAGTTCACGAGACCCAGTACTTC	CASSSGREVHETQYF
-	TRBD1	TRBJ1-5	TRBV6-1	TGTGCCAGCAGAGAGACAGGGGGCAATCAGCCCCAGCATTTT	CASRETGGNQPQHF
-	TRBD1	TRBJ2-3	TRBV30	TGTGCCTGGTGGACAGGTTCACGCACAGATACGCAGTATTTT	CAWWTGSRTDTQYF
-	-	TRBJ1-1	TRBV7-8	TGTGCCAGCAGCTTTGAGCCGGGACGAGCGAACACTGAAGCTTTCTTT	CASSFEPGRANTEAFF
-	-	TRBJ2-3	TRBV13	TGTGCCAGCAGCCCCCGTACAGATACGCAGTATTTT	CASSPRTDTQYF
few	-	TRBJ1-2	TRBV5-4	TGTGCCGACAGGTCGTACTATGGCTACACCTTC	CADRSYYGYTF
-	TRBD2	TRBJ2-5	TRBV2	TGTGCCAGCAGCGGAGAGGGAGGGAGGGGAGTCGAGACCCAGTACTTC	CASSGEGGRGVETQYF
-	-	TRBJ1-5	TRBV2	TGTGCCAGCAGTGAAGAAACAGGGCAGTTTGGAAATCAGCCCCAGCATTTT	CASSEETGQFGNQPQHF
-	TRBD2	TRBJ2-1	TRBV6-1	TGTGCCAGCAGTGACTTGGCGGGAGGGTACAATGAGCAGTTCTTC	CASSDLAGGYNEQFF
-	TRBD1	TRBJ2-7	TRBV4-2	TGTGCCAGCAGCACATGGACAGGGGCCCACGAGCAGTACTTC	CASSTWTGAHEQYF
once	-	TRBJ2-1	TRBV6-5	TGTGCCAGCAGTACCGCCTTACCGGGTAACGAGCAGTTCTTC	CASSTALPGNEQFF
-	TRBD2	TRBJ2-3	TRBV9	TGTGCCAGCAGCGCACCACTAGCGGGGGGCACAGATACGCAGTATTTT	CASSAPLAGGTDTQYF
-	-	TRBJ1-1	TRBV9	TGTGCCAGCAGCGTTAAAACTGGAACTGAAGCTTTCTTT	CASSVKTGTEAFF
-	-	TRBJ2-1	TRBV27	TGTGCCAGCAGTCTCCGGGACTCTCAAAGGAATGAGCAGTTCTTC	CASSLRDSQRNEQFF
-	TRBD2	TRBJ2-7	TRBV5-6	TGTGCCAGCAGCTTGGGACCCGGGGACTACTACGAGCAGTACTTC	CASSLGPGDYYEQYF
-	TRBD1	TRBJ1-1	TRBV15	TGTGCCACCAGCAGAGTGGACAGGGGCCCTGGGTCTGAAGCTTTCTTT	CATSRVDRGPGSEAFF
-	-	TRBJ2-2	TRBV7-9	TGTGCCAGCAGCCAGGACACCGGGGAGCTGTTTTTT	CASSQDTGELFF
-	TRBD1	TRBJ2-6	TRBV7-8	TGTGCCAGCAGCTTAGCGAGGGACAGGGGAGGACCCGGGGCCAACGTCCTGATTTTC	CASSLARDRGGPGANVLIF
-	-	TRBJ1-2	TRBV5-1	TGCGCCAGCAGCTTGGCAGCCAACTATGGCTACACCTTC	CASSLAANYGYTF
-	TRBD2	TRBJ2-1	TRBV4-2	TGTGCCAGCAGCCAACGTCCGGGACTAGCGGGAGAAAATGAGCAGTTCTTC	CASSQRPGLAGENEQFF
-	-	TRBJ2-1	TRBV27	TGTGCCAGCAGTCCTAGTACGGGGGAGACCTACAATGAGCAGTTCTTC	CASSPSTGETYNEQFF
-	-	TRBJ1-2	TRBV29-1	TGCAGCGTTTGGACAGATGGCTACACCTTC	CSVWTDGYTF
-	TRBD2	TRBJ2-2	TRBV7-9	TGTGCCAGCAGCCTACTGAAGGGACTACCAACCGGGGAGCTGTTTTTT	CASSLLKGLPTGELFF
-	TRBD2	TRBJ2-2	TRBV11-2	TGTGCCAGCAGGGCTACTAGCGGGAGTGCTACCGGGGAGCTGTTTTTT	CASRATSGSATGELFF
-	-	TRBJ2-3	TRBV27	TGTGCCAGCAGCCGCCTCCGGGTTCGTAGCACAGATACGCAGTATTTT	CASSRLRVRSTDTQYF